This T cell receptor (beta chain) emerged from a study of CD8 T cells in ankylosing spondylitis. CDR1 and CDR2 from the germline V gene are MNHEY and SMNVEV (reference sequence). V shed 5 bases, J shed 3 bases, and the junction held 11 bases outside the gene matches. CDR3 length equals 17 residues. A few counts support this clonotype. Its target is unknown. Study-wide results and caveats: Disease-linked clones, CD8+, were relatively rare in peripheral blood.

By quantitative 5'-RACE with molecular barcodes, the TCR beta libraries were made. TCRdb re-analysed the 5' RACE reads in MiXCR, keeping a single row per CDR3 protein. The sample yields more than 300,000 distinct CDR3 sequences, more than 9% seen once. The receptor's source is a female donor with ankylosing spondylitis or in good health (not recorded which). The rearrangement joins TRBV27 to TRBJ2-5; 11 bases are shared with TRBD1. The source material was blood, either unsorted or a sorted T cell fraction (not recorded which). CDR3 amino acids: CASSPFTKGQGEETQYF. Written as DNA, the CDR3 is TGTGCCAGCAGTCCCTTCACCAAGGGACAGGGGGAAGAGACCCAGTACTTC.